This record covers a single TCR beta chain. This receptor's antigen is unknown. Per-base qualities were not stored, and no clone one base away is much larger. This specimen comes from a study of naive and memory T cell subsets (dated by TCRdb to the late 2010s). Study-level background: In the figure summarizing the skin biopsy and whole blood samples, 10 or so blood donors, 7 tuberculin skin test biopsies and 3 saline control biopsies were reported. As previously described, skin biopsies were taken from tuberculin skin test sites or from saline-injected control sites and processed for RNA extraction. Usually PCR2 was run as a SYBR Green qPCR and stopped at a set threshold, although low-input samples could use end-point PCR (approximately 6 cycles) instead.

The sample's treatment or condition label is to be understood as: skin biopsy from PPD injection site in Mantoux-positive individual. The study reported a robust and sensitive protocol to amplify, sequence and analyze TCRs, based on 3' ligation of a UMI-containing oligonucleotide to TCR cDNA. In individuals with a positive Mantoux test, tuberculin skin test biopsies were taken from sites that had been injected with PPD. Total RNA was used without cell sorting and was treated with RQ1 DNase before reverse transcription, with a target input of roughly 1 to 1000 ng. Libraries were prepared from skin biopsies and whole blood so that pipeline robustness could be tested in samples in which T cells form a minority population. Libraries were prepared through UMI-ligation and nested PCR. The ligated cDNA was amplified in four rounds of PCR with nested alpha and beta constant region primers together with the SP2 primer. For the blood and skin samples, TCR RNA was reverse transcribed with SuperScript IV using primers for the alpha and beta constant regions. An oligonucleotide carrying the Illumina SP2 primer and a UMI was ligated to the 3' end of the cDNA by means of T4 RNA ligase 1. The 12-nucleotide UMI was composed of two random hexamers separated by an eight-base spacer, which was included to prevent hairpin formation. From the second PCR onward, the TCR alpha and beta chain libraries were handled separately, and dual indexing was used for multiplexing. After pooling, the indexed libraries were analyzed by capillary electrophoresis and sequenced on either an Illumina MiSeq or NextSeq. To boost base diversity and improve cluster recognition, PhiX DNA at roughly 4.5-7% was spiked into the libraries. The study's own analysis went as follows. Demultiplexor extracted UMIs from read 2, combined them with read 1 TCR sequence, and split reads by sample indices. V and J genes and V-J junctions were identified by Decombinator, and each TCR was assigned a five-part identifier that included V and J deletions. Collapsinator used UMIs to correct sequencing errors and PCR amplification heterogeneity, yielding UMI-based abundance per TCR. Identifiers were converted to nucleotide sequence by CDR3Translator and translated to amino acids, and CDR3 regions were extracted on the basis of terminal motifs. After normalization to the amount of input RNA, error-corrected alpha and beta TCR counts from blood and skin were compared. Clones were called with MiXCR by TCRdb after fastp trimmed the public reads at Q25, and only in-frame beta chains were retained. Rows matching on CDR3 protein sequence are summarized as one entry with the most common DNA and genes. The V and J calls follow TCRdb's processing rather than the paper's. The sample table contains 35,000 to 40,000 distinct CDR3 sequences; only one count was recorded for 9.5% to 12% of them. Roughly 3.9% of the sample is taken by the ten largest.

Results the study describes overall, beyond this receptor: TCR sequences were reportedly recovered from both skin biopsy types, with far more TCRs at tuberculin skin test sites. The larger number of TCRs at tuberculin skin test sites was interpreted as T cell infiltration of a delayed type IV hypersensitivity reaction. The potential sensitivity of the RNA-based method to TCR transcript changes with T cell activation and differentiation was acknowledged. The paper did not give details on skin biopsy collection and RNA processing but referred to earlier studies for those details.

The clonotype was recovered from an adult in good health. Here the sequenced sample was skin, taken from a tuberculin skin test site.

The CDR3 sequence is CSANRGGDQPQHF. The bases read TGCAGTGCTAACAGGGGTGGGGATCAGCCCCAGCATTTT. The sequence is built from TRBV20-1 and TRBJ1-5, and 7 bases in between align with TRBD1. CDR1 and CDR2, looked up from the germline V gene (reference sequence), are DFQATT and SNEGSKA. V is pruned by 4 bases and J by 5 bases, leaving 5 bases of the junction without a gene match. Its CDR3 holds 13 amino acids, cysteine through phenylalanine. Just the 39-base CDR3 DNA is kept, in frame starting at base 1.